These 27 T cell receptor beta chains originate from one sample sequenced in a study of blood T cell repertoires in COVID-19 (dated by TCRdb to between 2020 and 2021). Libraries were prepared through the immunoSEQ multiplex PCR assay. TCRdb carries this immuneACCESS record with in-frame sequences only. Its versions omit some clonotypes, under half of them owing to an unresolved V gene in the studies checked, with the rest unexplained. The sample table lists under 55,000 clones, around 80% of them with a count of one. The ten largest clones take up under 20% of the sample. The source material was peripheral blood. Receptors were obtained from a man between 65 and 85 years old with acute or convalescent COVID-19.

This chain uses TRBV5-1 with TRBJ1-1, with TRBD1 as a possible D gene (5 bases). Trimming removed 0 bases at V and 1 base at J, with 10 bases between. Per germline, CDR1 SGHRS and CDR2 YFSETQ. The CDR3 runs to 15 residues. The chain's CDR3 is CASSLDSGGNTEAFF. CDR3 DNA: TGCGCCAGCAGCTTGGATTCGGGGGGGAACACTGAAGCTTTCTTT.

The chain carries TRBV5-5 and TRBJ2-3; no firm D call. V lost 0 bases to trimming and J lost 3 bases, with 8 bases between them. CDR1 is SGHKS, CDR2 YYEKEE, per germline (reference sequence). The CDR3 has 14 residues. This CDR3 is CASSLASQTDTQYF. DNA for the CDR3: TGTGCCAGCAGCTTGGCTAGTCAAACAGATACGCAGTATTTT.

The V gene is TRBV5-1, the J gene TRBJ1-2; no firm D call. Germline V lookup: CDR1 SGHRS, CDR2 YFSETQ. The CDR3 has 14 residues. V was shortened by 0 bases and J by 6 bases, with 12 bases between the two germline ends. This CDR3 is CASSLVLREHGYTF. In DNA form, the CDR3 reads TGCGCCAGCAGCTTGGTTCTGAGGGAACATGGCTACACCTTC.

This clone showed up just a few times. The rearrangement uses TRBV6-2 or TRBV6-3 and TRBJ1-1, with TRBD1 as a possible D gene (6 bases). V lost 4 bases to trimming and J lost 4 bases, with 13 bases between them. The CDR3 runs to 14 residues. The germline CDR1 and CDR2 sequences are MNHEY and SVGEGT. In DNA form, the CDR3 reads TGTGCCAGCAGTTCACAGGGAGTAGGCACTGAAGCTTTCTTT. Amino acid sequence: CASSSQGVGTEAFF.

The chain has TRBV10-3 and TRBJ1-6; weak D call: TRBD1 (6 bases). V was pared by 4 bases and J by 7 bases, with 17 bases between. CDR1 ENHRY and CDR2 SYGVKD come from the germline V gene. This CDR3 spans 16 amino acids. The CDR3 is CAISGWGTRANSPLHF. In DNA form, the CDR3 reads TGTGCCATCAGTGGGTGGGGGACAAGGGCCAATTCACCCCTCCACTTT.

V and J are TRBV10-3 and TRBJ2-7; no clear D gene. The CDR3 consists of 15 residues. Trimming cost V 3 bases and J 0 bases, with 12 bases left between them. Germline V gene sequence: CDR1 ENHRY, CDR2 SYGVKD. In nucleotides, the CDR3 is TGTGCCATCAGTGATTCACACCAAAGCTCCTACGAGCAGTACTTC. Protein sequence: CAISDSHQSSYEQYF.

The chain carries TRBV28 and TRBJ1-3, with D perhaps TRBD1 (6 bases). CDR1 and CDR2 from the germline V gene are MDHEN and SYDVKM. The CDR3 runs to 14 residues. V was clipped by 1 base and J by 11 bases, with 15 bases between them. The CDR3 bases are TGTGCCAGCAGTTTATACGGGCAGGGGAAAGCCATATATTTT. It codes for CASSLYGQGKAIYF.

The CDR3 DNA follows: TGTGCCAGCAGAAAAACCGGGACATCTAACAATGAGCAGTTCTTC. Translation gives CASRKTGTSNNEQFF. The chain has TRBV11-2 and TRBJ2-1, with D perhaps matching TRBD1 (6 bases). Germline V gives CDR1 SGHAT, CDR2 FQNNGV. The CDR3 is made up of 15 amino acids. V was cut by 6 bases and J by 5 bases, with 17 bases left in between. Variable domain in full (rest from reference TRBV11-2 and TRBJ2-1): EAGVAQSPRYKIIEKRQSVAFWCNPISGHATLYWYQQILGQGPKLLIQFQNNGVVDDSQLPKDRFSAERLKGVDSTLKIQPAKLEDSAVYLCASRKTGTSNNEQFFGPGTRLTVL.

This chain connects TRBV6-5 to TRBJ1-1; no reliable D call. In germline, CDR1 is MNHEY, CDR2 SVGAGI. V was shortened by 2 bases and J by 4 bases, with 5 bases between the two germline ends. This CDR3 has 12 amino acids. The CDR3: CASSYEGTEAFF. In DNA form, the CDR3 reads TGTGCCAGCAGTTACGAGGGCACTGAAGCTTTCTTT.

V gene TRBV27 combines with J gene TRBJ1-5, with TRBD1 identical over 7 bases. V gave up 5 bases and J gave up 5 bases; unmatched junction bases: 6. The CDR3 runs 14 residues. Germline loops: CDR1 MNHEY, CDR2 SMNVEV (reference sequence). CDR3 loop: CASSRQGSDQPQHF. CDR3 sequence (DNA): TGTGCCAGCAGTCGACAGGGAAGCGATCAGCCCCAGCATTTT.

The V call is TRBV2, the J call TRBJ2-7; TRBD1 matches 10 bases. The CDR3 contains 15 residues. CDR1 and CDR2 from the germline V gene are SNHLY and FYNNEI. V lost 6 bases and J lost 3; bases outside the gene matches: 8. CDR3 amino acids: CASRPGQGSIYEQYF. In DNA, the CDR3 is TGTGCCAGCAGGCCGGGACAGGGGTCCATCTACGAGCAGTACTTC.

This clone was detected a few times. The rearrangement links TRBV5-6 to TRBJ1-4; weak D call: TRBD1 (5 bases). Germline V gene data show CDR1 as SGHDT and CDR2 as YYEEEE. V was cut by 2 bases and J by 3 bases, with 8 bases left in between. The CDR3 contains 14 residues. CDR3 sequence reads: CASSFKGANEKLFF. The CDR3 DNA follows: TGTGCCAGCAGCTTCAAAGGGGCTAATGAAAAACTGTTTTTT.

The chain joins TRBV6-4 to TRBJ1-1; TRBD1 agrees at 8 bases. Germline V lookup: CDR1 MRHNA, CDR2 SNTAGT. With 6 bases clipped from V and 1 base from J, the junction kept 7 bases outside the gene matches. The CDR3 spans 15 residues. The CDR3 loop is CASSPQGGSNTEAFF. The CDR3, as DNA: TGTGCCAGCAGCCCACAGGGGGGGTCGAACACTGAAGCTTTCTTT.

This clone was counted once. This chain joins TRBV20-1 and TRBJ1-2; D unresolved. Trimming removed 3 bases at V and 0 bases at J, with 14 bases between. The CDR3 covers 15 residues. The germline gives CDR1 DFQATT, CDR2 SNEGSKA (reference sequence). DNA for the CDR3: TGCAGTGCTAGTGAGCGGGCTACGGCTAACTATGGCTACACCTTC. Translation gives CSASERATANYGYTF.

This chain joins TRBV19 and TRBJ1-3, with 8 bases fitting TRBD1. The CDR3 sequence is 14 residues long. Germline V gives CDR1 LNHDA, CDR2 SQIVND (reference sequence). J gave up 4 bases and V 5 bases, and 4 bases lay outside the gene matches. CDR3 in amino acids: CASSPRDRGNTIYF. CDR3 nucleotide sequence: TGTGCCAGTAGTCCCCGGGACAGGGGAAACACCATATATTTT.

This sequence joins TRBV18 and TRBJ2-1; the match to TRBD1 covers 10 bases. V shed 2 bases and J 7 bases; nucleotides not matched to a gene: 14. This CDR3 region has 18 residues. Germline-derived CDR1 and CDR2 are KGHSH and LQKENI. The CDR3 coding sequence is TGTGCCAGCTCACCAGGGGGCCGGGACAGGGGACGTCGGAATGAGCAGTTCTTC. Translating gives CASSPGGRDRGRRNEQFF.

In its sample, this clone is medium-sized. The chain employs TRBV12-3 or TRBV12-4 and TRBJ1-1; TRBD1 agrees at 7 bases. The V gene end was trimmed by 8 bases and the J gene end by 0 bases; junction bases not matched to a gene: 3. This CDR3 has 13 amino acids. CDR3 DNA: TGTGCCAGCTCGGGACAGATGAACACTGAAGCTTTCTTT. Its protein product is CASSGQMNTEAFF.

For the CDR3, the DNA is TGTGCCAGCAGTGAACGCGGGGTGAGGAACACCGGGGAGCTGTTTTTT. As protein: CASSERGVRNTGELFF. The V and J genes are TRBV6-1 and TRBJ2-2; possibly TRBD2 for D (6 bases). The ends were cut back, 2 bases at V and 1 base at J, with 11 bases in the middle. Looked up from germline, CDR1 is MNHNS and CDR2 is SASEGT. The CDR3 runs to 16 residues.

V gene TRBV3-1 (or the pseudogene TRBV3-2) combines with J gene TRBJ2-5; maybe TRBD1 (6 bases). This CDR3 is 15 amino acids long. V was shortened by 0 bases and J by 4 bases, with 12 bases between the two germline ends. Germline CDR1 and CDR2: LGHDT and YNNKEL (reference sequence). The CDR3 region is CASSQDNQGRETQYF. DNA for the CDR3: TGTGCCAGCAGCCAAGATAACCAGGGGAGAGAGACCCAGTACTTC.

The chain joins TRBV19 to TRBJ2-1; no reliable D call. In germline, CDR1 is LNHDA, CDR2 SQIVND (reference sequence). Trimming left V 7 bases short and J 7 bases short, with 8 bases between. CDR3 length: 11 amino acids. CDR3 loop: CASTVRNEQFF. Written as DNA, the CDR3 is TGTGCCAGTACAGTCAGGAATGAGCAGTTCTTC.

This clone has more than one count but fewer than ten. Other nucleotide sequences from this sample produce the same CDR3. V gene TRBV6-5 combines with J gene TRBJ1-2, with 10 bases lining up with TRBD1. Trimming cost V 6 bases and J 9 bases; bases outside gene matches: 7. Germline V lookup: CDR1 MNHEY, CDR2 SVGAGI. The CDR3 is 13 residues long. This CDR3 is CASRVGTGARYTF. The CDR3 DNA reads TGTGCCAGCAGGGTCGGGACAGGGGCGCGCTACACCTTC.

Here the CDR3 reads CASSRDREGSYEQYF. CDR3 bases: TGTGCCAGTAGCCGAGACAGGGAAGGCTCCTACGAGCAGTACTTC. The chain combines TRBV19 with TRBJ2-7, with 7 bases that match TRBD1. Per germline, CDR1 LNHDA and CDR2 SQIVND (reference sequence). J lost 0 bases, V lost 6 bases, and 8 bases had no gene match. This CDR3 comprises 15 residues.

The rearrangement joins TRBV19 to TRBJ1-2; 8 nucleotides align to TRBD1. Germline V gives CDR1 LNHDA, CDR2 SQIVND (reference sequence). This CDR3 has 14 amino acids. V trimming: 7 bases; J trimming: 3 bases; junction bases outside the gene matches: 7. The CDR3 is CASTELTGDYGYTF. As DNA, the CDR3 is TGTGCCAGTACCGAACTGACAGGGGACTATGGCTACACCTTC.

The chain has TRBV2 and TRBJ1-3; the D gene is possibly TRBD1 (5 bases). The CDR3 extends over 13 amino acids. V was clipped by 6 bases and J by 3 bases, with 9 bases between them. The germline gives CDR1 SNHLY, CDR2 FYNNEI. This CDR3 reads CASRGLGGNTIYF. The CDR3, as DNA: TGTGCCAGCAGGGGGCTGGGTGGAAACACCATATATTTT.

The chain has TRBV27 and TRBJ2-5, with 7 positions matching TRBD1. Per germline, CDR1 MNHEY and CDR2 SMNVEV (reference sequence). This CDR3 spans 15 amino acids. The V gene end was trimmed by 7 bases and the J gene end by 3 bases; junction bases not matched to a gene: 11. CDR3 residues: CASTYAGTEKETQYF. The CDR3 nucleotides are TGTGCCAGCACTTACGCAGGGACAGAAAAAGAGACCCAGTACTTC.

The V gene is TRBV28, the J gene TRBJ2-5; a weak D match, TRBD2 (5 bases). The V end lost 6 bases, the J end lost 0 bases, and 23 bases lay between the germline ends. The CDR3 spans 18 residues. CDR1 and CDR2 from the germline V gene are MDHEN and SYDVKM. The CDR3 sequence is CASRDRRAASLYQETQYF. The CDR3 coding sequence is TGTGCCAGCAGGGATCGGCGGGCGGCTTCTTTGTACCAAGAGACCCAGTACTTC.

V gene TRBV6-2 or TRBV6-3 combines with J gene TRBJ1-1; D is uncertain. The germline V gene encodes CDR1 MNHEY and CDR2 SVGEGT. The CDR3 totals 13 residues. With 2 bases removed from V and 0 bases from J, the gap between germline ends came to 4 bases. Here the CDR3 reads CASSYVVNTEAFF. In DNA, the CDR3 is TGTGCCAGCAGTTACGTAGTGAACACTGAAGCTTTCTTT.